This entry features one T cell receptor beta chain sequence. This clonotype was seen repeatedly, ten times or more. Its antigen remains undetermined. Per-base qualities were not stored, and no clone one base away is much larger. Library method: UMI-ligation and nested PCR. The beta constant-region primer consisted of an equimolar mixture of two oligonucleotides that together covered TRBC1 and TRBC2. The ligated cDNA went through four rounds of PCR with nested alpha and beta constant-region primers together with the SP2 primer. A single-stranded oligonucleotide carrying the SP2 primer and a 12-nucleotide UMI was ligated to the 3' end of the cDNA by T4 RNA ligase 1. The ligation reaction was incubated at 16°C for 20-24 hours. PCR2 was typically performed as a SYBR Green qPCR and was stopped at a predetermined threshold so that over-amplification was prevented. Every purification after the first one was done using Agencourt AMPure XP magnetic beads. Libraries were quantified by Qubit and checked on a TapeStation, where a main peak was expected near 650 bp. Pooled libraries were sequenced on an Illumina MiSeq using v2 2x251 paired-end kits, and typically roughly 0.85-2.2 million reads were obtained per sample. Each sample was pooled at 4 to 5 nM, and roughly 5-7% PhiX was included to help cluster recognition. Per the original workflow: FASTQ reads processed by Demultiplexor were assigned V and J genes by Decombinator through tag matching that tolerated a single base-pair mismatch. By using UMIs, Collapsinator corrected both sequencing errors and the frequency errors caused by PCR heterogeneity. TCRs were translated and CDR3s were extracted from the conserved cysteine to the FGXG phenylalanine by CDR3Translator, with non-productive sequences being flagged. Repertoires were subsampled to equal numbers of UMI-defined TCRs before Gini, Shannon entropy and inverse Simpson indices were calculated. Within the linear range, a power law was fitted to clonotype abundance distributions using maximum likelihood. Similar UMI counts, unique TCR numbers and clonal distributions were obtained with the pipeline and with MIGEC on one naive CD8 sample. In one analysis, naive TCRs that were also found in any memory subset of the same donor were excluded from the naive repertoire. Repertoires were searched for roughly 7,300 CMV-associated CDR3 sequences compiled from VDJdb and a published dataset. TCRdb applied fastp at Q25 and MiXCR to the public reads, then kept only in-frame beta chains. Identical CDR3 proteins give one entry, which carries the most common genes and DNA. The authors' filters were not applied to this entry. The sample records approximately 90,000 distinct CDR3 sequences, around 11% of which are singletons. Of the sample, just over 0.13% falls within the top ten clones.

This record comes from a study of naive and memory T cell subsets listed by TCRdb under 2017. In the study overall: Sorted naive and memory T cell subsets from peripheral blood were analyzed in the study using a UMI-based, open-source pipeline for TCR alpha and beta sequencing. The results of the functional CMV T cell responses matched the IgG serology results in every case. RNA was DNase-treated and reverse transcribed with TCR constant-region primers, mostly using SuperScript III. Overall study outcomes, separate from this receptor: Each clonotype was defined as a single alpha or beta chain sequence rather than as a paired alpha/beta receptor. No ground truth was available to validate the repertoire findings for the naive and memory subsets. After error correction, only a single occurrence was seen for over 90% of naive TCR sequences, so much steeper abundance distributions were produced than in memory subsets. TCR abundance followed a power law whose exponent differed between naive and memory subsets but was consistent across the three individuals. In both CD4 and CD8 cells, going from naive through CM, EM and EMRA, the Gini index went up while Shannon and inverse Simpson diversity went down. RNA-based TCR counts may be affected by expression changes linked to T cell activation and differentiation. Naive repertoires, especially CD8, contained a few larger clonotypes, possibly memory cells re-expressing CD45RA.

From the second PCR step onward, the TCR alpha chain libraries and the TCR beta chain libraries were amplified separately. Donor CMV status was determined by IFNgamma production from CD4+ T cells after overnight stimulation of fresh PBMCs with CMV viral lysate. Miltenyi beads were used first to positively select CD4 T cells, and CD8 T cells were then positively selected from the CD4-negative fraction. Cells stained for CD3, CD4, CD8, CD45RA, CD27 and a live/dead dye were sorted on a BD Aria II into four subsets by CD45RA and CD27. Blood was obtained from a few healthy volunteers, and the blood from each volunteer was fractionated into CD4 and CD8 T cells and subsequently into four differentiation subsets. About 0.13 L of peripheral blood was collected from each donor, and PBMC were isolated by Ficoll-Paque PLUS density-gradient centrifugation. Sorted cells were lysed in RLT buffer, after which RNA was extracted using a Qiagen RNeasy kit and stored at -80 degrees C.

Specimen: naive CD4+ T cells from blood. The meaning of the sample's cell subset or site label: naive T cells, CD45RA high CD27+. The origin of this receptor is a human donor in good health.

CDR3 region: CASSLLAGVHEQFF. In nucleotide form, the sequence is TGTGCCAGCAGCTTGCTAGCGGGAGTACATGAGCAGTTCTTC. Rearrangement joined TRBV7-9 to TRBJ2-1; 10 central bases correspond to TRBD2. According to the germline V gene (reference sequence), CDR1 reads SEHNR and CDR2 reads FQNEAQ. Trimming takes 3 bases off V and 8 bases off J; junction bases not matched to a gene: 4. Including the terminal cysteine and phenylalanine, the CDR3 comprises 14 residues. The entry retains the CDR3 DNA only, 42 bases that are in frame from base 1. Full variable domain (CDR3 extended with the reference TRBV7-9 and TRBJ2-1 proteins): DTGVSQNPRHKITKRGQNVTFRCDPISEHNRLYWYRQTLGQGPEFLTYFQNEAQLEKSRLLSDRFSAERPKGSFSTLEIQRTEQGDSAMYLCASSLLAGVHEQFFGPGTRLTVL.